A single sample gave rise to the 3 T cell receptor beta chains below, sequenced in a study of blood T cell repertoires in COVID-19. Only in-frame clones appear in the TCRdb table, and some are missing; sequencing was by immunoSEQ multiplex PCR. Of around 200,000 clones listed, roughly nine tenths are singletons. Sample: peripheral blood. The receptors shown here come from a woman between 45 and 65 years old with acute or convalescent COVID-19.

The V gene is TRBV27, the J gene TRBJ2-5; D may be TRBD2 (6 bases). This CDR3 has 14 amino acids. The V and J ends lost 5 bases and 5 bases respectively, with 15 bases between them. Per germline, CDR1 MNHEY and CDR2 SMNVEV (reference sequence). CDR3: CASSHGLSAETQYF. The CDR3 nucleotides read TGTGCCAGCAGTCATGGACTATCCGCGGAGACCCAGTACTTC.

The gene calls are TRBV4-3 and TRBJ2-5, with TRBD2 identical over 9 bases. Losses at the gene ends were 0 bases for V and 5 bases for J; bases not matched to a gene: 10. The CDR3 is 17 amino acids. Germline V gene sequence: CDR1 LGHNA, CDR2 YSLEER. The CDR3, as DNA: TGCGCCAGCAGCCAAGATCGAGGGCGGGGGGGCGAGGAGACCCAGTACTTC. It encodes CASSQDRGRGGEETQYF.

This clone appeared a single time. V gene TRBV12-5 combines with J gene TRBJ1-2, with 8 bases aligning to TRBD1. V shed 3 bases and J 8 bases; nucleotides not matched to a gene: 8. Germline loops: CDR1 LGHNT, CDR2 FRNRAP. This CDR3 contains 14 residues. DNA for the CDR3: TGTGCTAGTGGTTTACTCCAGGGGGCGGGCGGCTACACCTTC. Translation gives CASGLLQGAGGYTF. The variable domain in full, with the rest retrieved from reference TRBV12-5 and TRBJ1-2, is DARVTQTPRHKVTEMGQEVTMRCQPILGHNTVFWYRQTMMQGLELLAYFRNRAPLDDSGMPKDRFSAEMPDATLATLKIQPSEPRDSAVYFCASGLLQGAGGYTFGSGTRLTVV.